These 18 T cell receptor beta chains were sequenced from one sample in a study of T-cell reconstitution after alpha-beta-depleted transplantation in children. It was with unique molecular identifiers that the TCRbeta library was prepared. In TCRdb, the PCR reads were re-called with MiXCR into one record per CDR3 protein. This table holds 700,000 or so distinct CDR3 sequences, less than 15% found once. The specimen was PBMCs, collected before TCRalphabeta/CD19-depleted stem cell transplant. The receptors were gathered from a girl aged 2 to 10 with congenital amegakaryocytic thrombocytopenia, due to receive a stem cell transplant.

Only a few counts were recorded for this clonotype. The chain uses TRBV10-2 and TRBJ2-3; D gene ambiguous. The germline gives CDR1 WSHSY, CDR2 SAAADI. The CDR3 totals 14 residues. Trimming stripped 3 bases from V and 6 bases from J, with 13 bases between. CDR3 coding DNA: TGCGCCAGCAGTGATGGCGGAACCAAGGATACGCAGTATTTT. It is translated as CASSDGGTKDTQYF.

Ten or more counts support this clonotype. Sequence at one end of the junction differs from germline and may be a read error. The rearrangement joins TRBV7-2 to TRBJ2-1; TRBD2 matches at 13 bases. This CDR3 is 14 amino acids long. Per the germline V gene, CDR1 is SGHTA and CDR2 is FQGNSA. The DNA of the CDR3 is TGTGCCAGCAGCCTTAACCCAGAACTAGCGGGAGGGCGCTTC. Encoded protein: CASSLNPELAGGRF.

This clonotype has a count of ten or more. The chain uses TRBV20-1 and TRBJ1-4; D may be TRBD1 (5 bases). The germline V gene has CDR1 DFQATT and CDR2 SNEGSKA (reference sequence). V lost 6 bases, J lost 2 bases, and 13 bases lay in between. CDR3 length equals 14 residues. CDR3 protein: CSAADRQTNEKLFF. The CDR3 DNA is TGCAGTGCCGCAGACAGACAGACTAATGAAAAACTGTTTTTT.

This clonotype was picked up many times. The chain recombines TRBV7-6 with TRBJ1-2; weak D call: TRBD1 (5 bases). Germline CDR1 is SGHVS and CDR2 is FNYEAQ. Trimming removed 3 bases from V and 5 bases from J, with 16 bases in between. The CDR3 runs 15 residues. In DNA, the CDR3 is TGTGCCAGCAGCTTCGGGGCCCGCTCTCCTTATGGCTACACCTTC. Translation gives CASSFGARSPYGYTF. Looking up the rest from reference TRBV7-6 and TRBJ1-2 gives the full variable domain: GAGVSQSPRYKVTKRGQDVALRCDPISGHVSLYWYRQALGQGPEFLTYFNYEAQQDKSGLPNDRFSAERPEGSISTLTIQRTEQRDSAMYRCASSFGARSPYGYTFGSGTRLTVV.

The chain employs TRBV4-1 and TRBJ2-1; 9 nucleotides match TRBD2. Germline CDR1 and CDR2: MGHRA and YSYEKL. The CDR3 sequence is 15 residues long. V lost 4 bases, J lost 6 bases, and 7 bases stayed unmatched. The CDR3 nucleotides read TGCGCCAGCAGCCCTCTAGCGGGGAGGGGCAATGAGCAGTTCTTC. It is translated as CASSPLAGRGNEQFF.

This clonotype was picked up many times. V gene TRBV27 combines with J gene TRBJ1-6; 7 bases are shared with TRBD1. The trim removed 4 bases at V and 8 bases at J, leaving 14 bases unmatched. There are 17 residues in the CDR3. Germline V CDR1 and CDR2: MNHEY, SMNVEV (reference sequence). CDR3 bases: TGTGCCAGCAGTTCAGTACAGGGGTCTGAACCCCATTCACCCCTCCACTTT. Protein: CASSSVQGSEPHSPLHF.

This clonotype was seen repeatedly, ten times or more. CDR3 sequence: CANPDRVDEQYF. CDR3 coding DNA: TGTGCCAACCCGGACAGGGTAGACGAGCAGTACTTC. The chain links TRBV12-3 or TRBV12-4 to TRBJ2-7, with TRBD1 identical over 8 bases. The CDR3 extends over 12 amino acids. V was pared by 10 bases and J by 5 bases, with 7 bases of the junction left unmatched.

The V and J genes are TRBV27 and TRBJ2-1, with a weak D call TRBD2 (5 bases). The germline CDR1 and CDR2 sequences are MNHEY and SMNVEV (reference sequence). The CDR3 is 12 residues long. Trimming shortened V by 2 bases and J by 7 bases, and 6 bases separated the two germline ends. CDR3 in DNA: TGTGCCAGCAGTTTAATAGCGAATGAGCAGTTCTTC. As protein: CASSLIANEQFF.

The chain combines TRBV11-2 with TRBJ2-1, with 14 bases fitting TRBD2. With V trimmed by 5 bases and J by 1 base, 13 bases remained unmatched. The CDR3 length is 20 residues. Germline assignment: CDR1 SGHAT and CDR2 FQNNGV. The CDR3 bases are TGTGCCAGCAGCCGACCGGACGGACTAGCGGGAGGTCAATCCTACAATGAGCAGTTCTTC. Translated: CASSRPDGLAGGQSYNEQFF.

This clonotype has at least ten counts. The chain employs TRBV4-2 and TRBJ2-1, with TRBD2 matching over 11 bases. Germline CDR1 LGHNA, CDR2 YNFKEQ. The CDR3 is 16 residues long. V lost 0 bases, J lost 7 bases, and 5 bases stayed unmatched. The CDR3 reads CASSQDQRTSGNEQFF. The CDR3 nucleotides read TGTGCCAGCAGCCAAGATCAAAGGACTAGCGGGAATGAGCAGTTCTTC.

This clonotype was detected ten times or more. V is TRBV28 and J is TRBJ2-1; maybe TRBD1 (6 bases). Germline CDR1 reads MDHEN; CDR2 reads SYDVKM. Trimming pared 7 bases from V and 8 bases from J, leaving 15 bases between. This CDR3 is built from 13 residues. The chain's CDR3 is CASTIDRLYEQFF. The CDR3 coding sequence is TGTGCCAGCACGATAGACAGGCTGTATGAGCAGTTCTTC.

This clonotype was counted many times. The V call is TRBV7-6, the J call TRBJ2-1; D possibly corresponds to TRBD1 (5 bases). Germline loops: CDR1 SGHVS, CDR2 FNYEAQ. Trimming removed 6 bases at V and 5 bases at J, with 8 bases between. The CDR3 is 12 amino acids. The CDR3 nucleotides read TGTGCCAGCAGAGGGGCGAACAATGAGCAGTTCTTC. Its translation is CASRGANNEQFF.

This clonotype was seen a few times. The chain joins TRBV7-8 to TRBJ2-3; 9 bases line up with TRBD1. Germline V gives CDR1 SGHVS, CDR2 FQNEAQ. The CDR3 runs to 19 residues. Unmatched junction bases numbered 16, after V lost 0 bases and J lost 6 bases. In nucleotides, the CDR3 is TGTGCCAGCAGCTTAGCGCACAGGGACAGGGTGGTTCTTTTCGATACGCAGTATTTT. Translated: CASSLAHRDRVVLFDTQYF. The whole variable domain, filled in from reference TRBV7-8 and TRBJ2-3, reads GAGVSQSPRYKVAKRGQDVALRCDPISGHVSLFWYQQALGQGPEFLTYFQNEAQLDKSGLPSDRFFAERPEGSVSTLKIQRTQQEDSAVYLCASSLAHRDRVVLFDTQYFGPGTRLTVL.

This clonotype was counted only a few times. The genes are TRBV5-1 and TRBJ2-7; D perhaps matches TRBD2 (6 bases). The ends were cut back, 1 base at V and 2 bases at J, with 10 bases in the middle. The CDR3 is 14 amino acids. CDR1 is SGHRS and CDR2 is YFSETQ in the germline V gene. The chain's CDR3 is CASSLKVAAYEQYF. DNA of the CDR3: TGCGCCAGCAGCTTGAAGGTAGCGGCCTACGAGCAGTACTTC.

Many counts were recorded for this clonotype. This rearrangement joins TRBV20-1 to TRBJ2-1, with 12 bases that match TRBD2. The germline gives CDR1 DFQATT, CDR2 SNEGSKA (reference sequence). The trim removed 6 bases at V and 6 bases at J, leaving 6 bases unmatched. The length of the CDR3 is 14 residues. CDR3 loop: CSAETSGRLNEQFF. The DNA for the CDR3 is TGCAGTGCAGAAACTAGCGGGAGGCTCAATGAGCAGTTCTTC.

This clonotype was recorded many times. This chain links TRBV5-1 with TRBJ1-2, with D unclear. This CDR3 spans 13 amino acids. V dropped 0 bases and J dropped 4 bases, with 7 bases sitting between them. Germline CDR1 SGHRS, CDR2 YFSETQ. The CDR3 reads CASSLGGSYGYTF. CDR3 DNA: TGCGCCAGCAGCTTGGGAGGCTCCTATGGCTACACCTTC.

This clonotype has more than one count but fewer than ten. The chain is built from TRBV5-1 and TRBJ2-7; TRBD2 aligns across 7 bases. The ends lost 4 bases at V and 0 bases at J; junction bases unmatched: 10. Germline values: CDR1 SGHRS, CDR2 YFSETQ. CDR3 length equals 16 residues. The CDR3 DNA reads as TGCGCCAGCAGCCTAAATTTTCAGCGGGACTCCTACGAGCAGTACTTC. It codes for CASSLNFQRDSYEQYF. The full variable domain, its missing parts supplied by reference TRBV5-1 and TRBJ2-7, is KAGVTQTPRYLIKTRGQQVTLSCSPISGHRSVSWYQQTPGQGLQFLFEYFSETQRNKGNFPGRFSGRQFSNSRSEMNVSTLELGDSALYLCASSLNFQRDSYEQYFGPGTRLTVT.

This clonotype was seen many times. Here the CDR3 reads CASRPDTARETQYF. Written as DNA, the CDR3 is TGTGCCAGCAGACCCGACACCGCTCGGGAGACCCAGTACTTC. The rearrangement uses TRBV28 and TRBJ2-5; D remains unclear. This CDR3 has 14 residues. V was pared by 6 bases and J by 5 bases, with 16 bases between. Germline-derived CDR1 and CDR2 are MDHEN and SYDVKM.